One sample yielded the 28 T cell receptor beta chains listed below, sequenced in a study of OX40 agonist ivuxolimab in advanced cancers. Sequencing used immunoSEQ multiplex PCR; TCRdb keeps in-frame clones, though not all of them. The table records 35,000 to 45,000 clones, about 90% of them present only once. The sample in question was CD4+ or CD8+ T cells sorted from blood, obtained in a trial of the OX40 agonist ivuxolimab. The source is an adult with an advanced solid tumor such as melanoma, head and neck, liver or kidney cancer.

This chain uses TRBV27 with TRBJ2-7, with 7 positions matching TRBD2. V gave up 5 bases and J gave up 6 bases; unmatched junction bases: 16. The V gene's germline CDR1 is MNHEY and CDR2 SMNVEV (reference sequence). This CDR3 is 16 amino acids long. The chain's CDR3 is CASSVGLRELAVEQYF. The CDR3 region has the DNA TGTGCCAGCAGTGTCGGGCTGCGGGAGCTCGCCGTCGAGCAGTACTTC.

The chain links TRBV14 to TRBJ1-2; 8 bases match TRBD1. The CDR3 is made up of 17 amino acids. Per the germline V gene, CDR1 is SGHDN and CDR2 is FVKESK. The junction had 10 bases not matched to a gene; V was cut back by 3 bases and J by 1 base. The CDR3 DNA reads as TGTGCCAGCAGCCACGCGGCCGGGACAGGATTTAACTATGGCTACACCTTC. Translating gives CASSHAAGTGFNYGYTF. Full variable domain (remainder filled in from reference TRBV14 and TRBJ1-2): EAGVTQFPSHSVIEKGQTVTLRCDPISGHDNLYWYRRVMGKEIKFLLHFVKESKQDESGMPNNRFLAERTGGTYSTLKVQPAELEDSGVYFCASSHAAGTGFNYGYTFGSGTRLTVV.

This CDR3 is CASSLYRTYEQYF. The CDR3 nucleotides read TGTGCCAGCTCTCTATACAGGACTTACGAGCAGTACTTC. The genes are TRBV11-2 and TRBJ2-7, with D perhaps matching TRBD1 or TRBD2 (5 bases each). This CDR3 has 13 residues. V lost 8 bases to trimming and J lost 4 bases, with 15 bases between them. CDR1 and CDR2 (germline): SGHAT, FQNNGV.

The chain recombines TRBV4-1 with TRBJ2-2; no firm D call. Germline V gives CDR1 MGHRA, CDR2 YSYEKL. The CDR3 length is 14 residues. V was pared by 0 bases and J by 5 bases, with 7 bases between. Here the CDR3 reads CASSQEGSTGELFF. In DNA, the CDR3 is TGCGCCAGCAGCCAAGAGGGAAGTACCGGGGAGCTGTTTTTT.

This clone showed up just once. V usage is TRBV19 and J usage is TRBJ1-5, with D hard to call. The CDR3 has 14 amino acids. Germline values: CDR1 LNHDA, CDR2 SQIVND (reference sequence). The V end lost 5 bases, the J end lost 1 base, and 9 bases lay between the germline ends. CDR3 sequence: CASSEGTSNQPQHF. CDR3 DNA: TGTGCCAGTAGTGAGGGTACGAGCAATCAGCCCCAGCATTTT.

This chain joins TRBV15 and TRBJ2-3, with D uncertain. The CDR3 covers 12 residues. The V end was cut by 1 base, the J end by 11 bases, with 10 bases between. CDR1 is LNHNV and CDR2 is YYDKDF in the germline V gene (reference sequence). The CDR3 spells CATSRVQAEQYF. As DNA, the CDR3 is TGTGCCACCAGCAGAGTGCAGGCGGAGCAGTATTTT.

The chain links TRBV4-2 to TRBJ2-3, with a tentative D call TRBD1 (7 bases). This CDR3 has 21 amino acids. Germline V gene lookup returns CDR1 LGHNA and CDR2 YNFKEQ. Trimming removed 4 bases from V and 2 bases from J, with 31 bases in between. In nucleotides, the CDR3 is TGTGCCAGCAGCCCCCACGGCGGGGACAGCGGCGGGATGCCCACCACAGATACGCAGTATTTT. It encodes CASSPHGGDSGGMPTTDTQYF.

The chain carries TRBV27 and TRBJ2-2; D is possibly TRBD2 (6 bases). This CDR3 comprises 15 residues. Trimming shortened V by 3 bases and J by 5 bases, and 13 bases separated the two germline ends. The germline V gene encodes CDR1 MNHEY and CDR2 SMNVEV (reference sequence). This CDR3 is CASSFTAGGTGELFF. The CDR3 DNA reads TGTGCCAGCAGTTTTACAGCGGGTGGGACCGGGGAGCTGTTTTTT.

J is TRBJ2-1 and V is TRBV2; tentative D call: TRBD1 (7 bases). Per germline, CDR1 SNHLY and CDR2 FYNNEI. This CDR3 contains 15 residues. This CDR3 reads CANYPGGLTYNEQFF. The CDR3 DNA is TGTGCGAACTACCCAGGGGGGCTGACCTACAATGAGCAGTTCTTC.

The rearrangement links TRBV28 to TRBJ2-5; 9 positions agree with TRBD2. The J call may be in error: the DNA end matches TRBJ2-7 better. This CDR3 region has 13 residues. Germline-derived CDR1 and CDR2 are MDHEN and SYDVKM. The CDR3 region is CATRSGGAYEQYF. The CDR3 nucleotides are TGTGCCACCCGTAGCGGGGGAGCCTACGAGCAGTACTTC.

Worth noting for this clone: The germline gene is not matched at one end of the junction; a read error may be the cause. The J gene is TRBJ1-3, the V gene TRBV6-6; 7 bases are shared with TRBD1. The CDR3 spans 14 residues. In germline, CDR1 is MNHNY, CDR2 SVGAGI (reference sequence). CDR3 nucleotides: TGTGCCAGCACTTACAGGGGCTCTGGAAACACCATATATTTT. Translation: CASTYRGSGNTIYF.

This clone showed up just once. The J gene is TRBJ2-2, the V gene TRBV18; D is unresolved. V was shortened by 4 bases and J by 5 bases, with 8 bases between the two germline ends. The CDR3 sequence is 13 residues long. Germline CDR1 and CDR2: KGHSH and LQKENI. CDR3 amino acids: CASSQSVTGELFF. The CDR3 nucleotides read TGTGCCAGCTCACAAAGCGTGACCGGGGAGCTGTTTTTT.

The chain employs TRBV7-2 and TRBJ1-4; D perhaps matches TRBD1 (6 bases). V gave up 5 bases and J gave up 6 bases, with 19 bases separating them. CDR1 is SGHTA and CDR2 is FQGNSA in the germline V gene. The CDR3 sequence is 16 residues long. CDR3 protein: CASSSPGTTQDEKLFF. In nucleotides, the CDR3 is TGTGCCAGCAGCAGCCCCGGGACAACCCAAGATGAAAAACTGTTTTTT.

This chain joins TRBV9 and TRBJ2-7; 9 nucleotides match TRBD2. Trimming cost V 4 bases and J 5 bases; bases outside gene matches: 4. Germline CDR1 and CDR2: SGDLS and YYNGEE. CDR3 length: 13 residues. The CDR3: CASSIIAGDEQYF. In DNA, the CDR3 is TGTGCCAGCAGCATCATAGCGGGAGACGAGCAGTACTTC. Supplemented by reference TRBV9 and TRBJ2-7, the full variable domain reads DSGVTQTPKHLITATGQRVTLRCSPRSGDLSVYWYQQSLDQGLQFLIQYYNGEERAKGNILERFSAQQFPDLHSELNLSSLELGDSALYFCASSIIAGDEQYFGPGTRLTVT.

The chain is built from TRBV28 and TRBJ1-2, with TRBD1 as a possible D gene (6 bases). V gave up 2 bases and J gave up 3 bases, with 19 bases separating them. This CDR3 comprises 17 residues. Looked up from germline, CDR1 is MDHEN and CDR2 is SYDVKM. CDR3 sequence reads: CASSLTGGFGGDYGYTF. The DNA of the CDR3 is TGTGCCAGCAGTTTAACCGGTGGTTTCGGGGGCGACTATGGCTACACCTTC.

This CDR3 is CASSLGTANTGELFF. CDR3 sequence (DNA): TGTGCCAGCAGCTTAGGGACAGCGAACACCGGGGAGCTGTTTTTT. The genes are TRBV7-2 and TRBJ2-2; weak D call: TRBD1 (6 bases). V lost 1 base to trimming and J lost 0 bases, with 6 bases between them. This CDR3 has 15 amino acids. Germline V gene sequence: CDR1 SGHTA, CDR2 FQGNSA.

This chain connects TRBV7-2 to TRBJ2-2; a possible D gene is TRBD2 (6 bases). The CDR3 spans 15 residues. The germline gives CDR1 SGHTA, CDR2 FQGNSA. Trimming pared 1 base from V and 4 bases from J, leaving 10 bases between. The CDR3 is CASSLVGGSTGELFF. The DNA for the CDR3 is TGTGCCAGCAGCTTAGTCGGGGGTTCCACCGGGGAGCTGTTTTTT.

CDR3 amino acids: CASSLGVVGAEKLFF. The CDR3 DNA follows: TGTGCCAGCAGCTTAGGGGTCGTCGGGGCTGAAAAACTGTTTTTT. The rearrangement links TRBV11-2 to TRBJ1-4, with D possibly being TRBD1 (5 bases). The CDR3 extends over 15 amino acids. V was trimmed by 1 base and J by 7 bases, leaving 13 bases between them. From germline, CDR1 is SGHAT and CDR2 FQNNGV.

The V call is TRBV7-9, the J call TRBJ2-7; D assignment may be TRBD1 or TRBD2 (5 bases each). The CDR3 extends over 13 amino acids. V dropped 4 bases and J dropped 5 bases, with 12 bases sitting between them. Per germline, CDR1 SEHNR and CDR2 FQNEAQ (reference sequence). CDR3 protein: CASSSGGGNEQYF. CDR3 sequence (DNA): TGTGCCAGCAGCTCTGGTGGGGGTAACGAGCAGTACTTC.

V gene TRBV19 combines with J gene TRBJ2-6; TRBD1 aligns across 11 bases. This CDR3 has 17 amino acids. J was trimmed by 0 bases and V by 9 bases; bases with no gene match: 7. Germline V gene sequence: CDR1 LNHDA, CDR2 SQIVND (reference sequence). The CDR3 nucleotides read TGTGCCAGCACAGGGACAGGGGGTTTCTCTGGGGCCAACGTCCTGACTTTC. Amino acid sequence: CASTGTGGFSGANVLTF. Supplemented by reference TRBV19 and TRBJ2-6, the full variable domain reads DGGITQSPKYLFRKEGQNVTLSCEQNLNHDAMYWYRQDPGQGLRLIYYSQIVNDFQKGDIAEGYSVSREKKESFPLTVTSAQKNPTAFYLCASTGTGGFSGANVLTFGAGSRLTVL.

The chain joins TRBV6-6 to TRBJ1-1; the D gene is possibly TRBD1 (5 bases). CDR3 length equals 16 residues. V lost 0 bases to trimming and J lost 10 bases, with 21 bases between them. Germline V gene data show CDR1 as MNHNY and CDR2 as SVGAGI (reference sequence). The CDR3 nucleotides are TGTGCCAGCAGTTACTCGGCGGGTGGTCTGCTCGGGGGAGCTTTCTTT. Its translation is CASSYSAGGLLGGAFF.

CDR3 DNA sequence: TGTGCCAGCAGTTTCGTCCTTGGGTCAGAGACCCAGTACTTC. Residues: CASSFVLGSETQYF. The chain couples TRBV27 to TRBJ2-5; the D is unclear. The CDR3 length is 14 residues. The germline V gene encodes CDR1 MNHEY and CDR2 SMNVEV (reference sequence). V was trimmed by 3 bases and J by 4 bases, leaving 12 bases between them.

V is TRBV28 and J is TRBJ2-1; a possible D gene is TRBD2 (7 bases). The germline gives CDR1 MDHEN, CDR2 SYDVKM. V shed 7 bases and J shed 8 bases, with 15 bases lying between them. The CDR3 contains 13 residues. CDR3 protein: CASKTQGGDEQFF. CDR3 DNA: TGTGCCAGCAAGACACAAGGGGGGGATGAGCAGTTCTTC. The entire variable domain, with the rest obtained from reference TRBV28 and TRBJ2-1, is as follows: DVKVTQSSRYLVKRTGEKVFLECVQDMDHENMFWYRQDPGLGLRLIYFSYDVKMKEKGDIPEGYSVSREKKERFSLILESASTNQTSMYLCASKTQGGDEQFFGPGTRLTVL.

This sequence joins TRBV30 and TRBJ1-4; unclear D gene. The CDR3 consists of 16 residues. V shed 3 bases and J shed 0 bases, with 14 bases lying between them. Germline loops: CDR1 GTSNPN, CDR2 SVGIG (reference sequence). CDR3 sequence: CAWSRMEETTNEKLFF. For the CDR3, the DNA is TGTGCCTGGAGCCGAATGGAGGAGACAACTAATGAAAAACTGTTTTTT.

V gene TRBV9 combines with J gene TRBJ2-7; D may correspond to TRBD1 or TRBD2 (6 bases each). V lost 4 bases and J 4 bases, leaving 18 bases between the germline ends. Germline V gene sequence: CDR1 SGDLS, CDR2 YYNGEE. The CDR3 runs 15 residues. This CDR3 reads CASSPSGAQGYEQYF. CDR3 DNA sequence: TGTGCCAGCAGCCCATCGGGGGCCCAAGGATACGAGCAGTACTTC.

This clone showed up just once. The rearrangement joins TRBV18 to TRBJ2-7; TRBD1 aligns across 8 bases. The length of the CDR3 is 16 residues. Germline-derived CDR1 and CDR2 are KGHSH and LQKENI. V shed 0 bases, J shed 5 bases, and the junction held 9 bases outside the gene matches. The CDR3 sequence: CASSPPYRTGNDEQYF. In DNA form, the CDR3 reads TGTGCCAGCTCACCACCGTACCGGACAGGGAATGACGAGCAGTACTTC.

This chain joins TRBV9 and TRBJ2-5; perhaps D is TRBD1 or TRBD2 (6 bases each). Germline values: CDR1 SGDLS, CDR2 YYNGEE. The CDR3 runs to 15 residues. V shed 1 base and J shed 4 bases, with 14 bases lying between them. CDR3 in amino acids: CASSVYGGAPETQYF. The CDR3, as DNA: TGTGCCAGCAGCGTATACGGGGGCGCCCCAGAGACCCAGTACTTC.

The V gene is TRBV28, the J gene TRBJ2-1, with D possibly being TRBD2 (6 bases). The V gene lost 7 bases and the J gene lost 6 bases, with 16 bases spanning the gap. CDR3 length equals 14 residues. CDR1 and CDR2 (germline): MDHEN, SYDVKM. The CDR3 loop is CASTREWQLNEQFF. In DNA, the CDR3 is TGTGCCAGCACCCGGGAGTGGCAGCTCAATGAGCAGTTCTTC. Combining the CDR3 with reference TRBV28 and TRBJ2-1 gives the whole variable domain DVKVTQSSRYLVKRTGEKVFLECVQDMDHENMFWYRQDPGLGLRLIYFSYDVKMKEKGDIPEGYSVSREKKERFSLILESASTNQTSMYLCASTREWQLNEQFFGPGTRLTVL.